This is a list of T cell receptor beta chains from one sample in a study of blood T cells in healthy people across ages. TCRdb re-called the 5' RACE reads through MiXCR, storing one row per CDR3 protein. Among over 950,000 distinct CDR3 sequences listed, roughly half were seen once. The sequencing input was blood. Every receptor here comes from an older woman in good health. Both conserved end residues are part of each CDR3. The order of the fields is V gene, J gene, CDR3 length, clone size, D gene, CDR3 protein, CDR3 DNA. A D gene is named only where the DNA matches it firmly. Rows give clone size only sometimes, using once, few, many, or a class for an expanded clone.

V: TRBV3-1
J: TRBJ2-5
length: 15
size: -
D: -
CDR3: CASSHLDAGQETQYF
DNA: TGTGCCAGCAGCCACTTGGACGCGGGACAGGAGACCCAGTACTTC

V: TRBV4-1
J: TRBJ2-2
length: 17
size: few
D: -
CDR3: CASSQDRTQSFTGELFF
DNA: TGCGCCAGCAGCCAAGATAGGACTCAGTCTTTTACCGGGGAGCTGTTTTTT

V: TRBV7-3
J: TRBJ2-6
length: 15
size: -
D: -
CDR3: CASSLNPSGANVLTF
DNA: TGTGCCAGCAGCTTAAACCCCTCTGGGGCCAACGTCCTGACTTTC

V: TRBV5-1
J: TRBJ2-7
length: 14
size: -
D: -
CDR3: CASSLWEAGYEQYF
DNA: TGCGCCAGCAGCTTGTGGGAGGCGGGTTACGAGCAGTACTTC

V: TRBV4-2
J: TRBJ2-5
length: 13
size: few
D: -
CDR3: CASSYSDAETQYF
DNA: TGTGCCAGCAGCTATTCGGACGCGGAGACCCAGTACTTC

V: TRBV7-2
J: TRBJ2-3
length: 16
size: -
D: TRBD1
CDR3: CASSPRTGTVIDTQYF
DNA: TGTGCCAGCAGCCCTCGGACAGGGACCGTAATAGATACGCAGTATTTT

V: TRBV20-1
J: TRBJ1-4
length: 15
size: -
D: TRBD1
CDR3: CSASTPGQRNEKLFF
DNA: TGCAGTGCTAGCACCCCGGGACAGAGAAATGAAAAACTGTTTTTT

V: TRBV5-1
J: TRBJ2-7
length: 20
size: -
D: TRBD2
CDR3: CASSLVGTSGRLSSYNEQYF
DNA: TGCGCCAGCAGCTTGGTAGGGACTAGCGGGAGGCTGAGCTCCTACAATGAGCAGTACTTC

V: TRBV2
J: TRBJ2-7
length: 12
size: -
D: TRBD2
CDR3: CASRSGRAVGFF
DNA: TGTGCCAGCCGTAGCGGGAGGGCCGTTGGGTTCTTC

V: TRBV10-3
J: TRBJ1-1
length: 13
size: many
D: -
CDR3: CAISETKGTEAFF
DNA: TGTGCCATCAGTGAGACAAAGGGCACTGAAGCTTTCTTT

V: TRBV5-1
J: TRBJ2-1
length: 16
size: -
D: -
CDR3: CASSFEGAARRNEQFF
DNA: TGCGCCAGCAGCTTCGAAGGGGCAGCCCGGCGGAATGAGCAGTTCTTC

V: TRBV28
J: TRBJ2-7
length: 16
size: -
D: -
CDR3: CASSRRLGGTPYEQYF
DNA: TGTGCCAGCAGTCGACGGCTAGGCGGGACTCCCTACGAGCAGTACTTC

V: TRBV11-2
J: TRBJ2-5
length: 16
size: few
D: TRBD2
CDR3: CASSLRGLAVQETQYF
DNA: TGTGCCAGCAGCTTACGCGGGCTAGCGGTACAAGAGACCCAGTACTTC

V: TRBV12-3/TRBV12-4
J: TRBJ1-1
length: 14
size: few
D: -
CDR3: CASSLGAGLSEAFF
DNA: TGTGCCAGCAGTTTAGGGGCAGGGCTAAGTGAAGCTTTCTTT

V: TRBV10-3
J: TRBJ2-1
length: 16
size: -
D: TRBD1
CDR3: CAISEPNRGVGQEQFF
DNA: TGTGCCATCAGTGAGCCGAACAGGGGGGTAGGACAGGAGCAGTTCTTC

V: TRBV7-2
J: TRBJ2-1
length: 16
size: -
D: TRBD1
CDR3: CASSFGRGTGLNEQFF
DNA: TGTGCCAGCAGCTTCGGCCGGGGGACAGGGCTCAATGAGCAGTTCTTC

V: TRBV7-2
J: TRBJ2-5
length: 17
size: -
D: -
CDR3: CASSYYPGTSPTETQYF
DNA: TGTGCCAGCAGTTATTACCCCGGGACTTCTCCTACAGAGACCCAGTACTTC

V: TRBV7-6
J: TRBJ2-3
length: 15
size: -
D: -
CDR3: CASSLQPESTDTQYF
DNA: TGTGCCAGCAGCTTACAGCCGGAGAGCACAGATACGCAGTATTTT

V: TRBV5-1
J: TRBJ2-7
length: 15
size: -
D: -
CDR3: CASSLAGSGWYEQYF
DNA: TGCGCCAGCAGCTTGGCTGGGTCAGGGTGGTACGAGCAGTACTTC

V: TRBV12-3/TRBV12-4
J: TRBJ2-1
length: 15
size: -
D: -
CDR3: CASSLLGAGFNEQFF
DNA: TGTGCCAGCAGCCTCTTGGGGGCGGGGTTCAATGAGCAGTTCTTC

V: TRBV4-1
J: TRBJ2-5
length: 15
size: -
D: -
CDR3: CASSQHSGPQETQYF
DNA: TGCGCCAGCAGCCAACATAGCGGACCCCAAGAGACCCAGTACTTC

V: TRBV3-1
J: TRBJ2-4
length: 16
size: few
D: -
CDR3: CASSQSFAGTKNIQYF
DNA: TGTGCCAGCAGCCAAAGTTTCGCCGGGACCAAAAACATTCAGTACTTC

V: TRBV7-2
J: TRBJ1-5
length: 13
size: few
D: -
CDR3: CASSVRLDQPQHF
DNA: TGTGCCAGCAGCGTCCGGCTAGATCAGCCCCAGCATTTT

V: TRBV3-1
J: TRBJ1-4
length: 14
size: -
D: -
CDR3: CASSQVGANEKLFF
DNA: TGTGCCAGCAGCCAAGTGGGGGCAAATGAAAAACTGTTTTTT

V: TRBV28
J: TRBJ2-7
length: 10
size: -
D: -
CDR3: CASRRTEQYF
DNA: TGTGCCAGCAGAAGGACCGAGCAGTACTTC

V: TRBV7-9
J: TRBJ2-7
length: 13
size: -
D: TRBD2
CDR3: CASSTGGKREQYF
DNA: TGTGCCAGTAGCACCGGGGGGAAGCGGGAGCAGTACTTC

V: TRBV28
J: TRBJ1-2
length: 13
size: once
D: -
CDR3: CASSGAQFYGYTF
DNA: TGTGCCAGCAGTGGAGCACAGTTCTATGGCTACACCTTC

V: TRBV20-1
J: TRBJ1-5
length: 15
size: -
D: -
CDR3: CSARDGPAAFQPQHF
DNA: TGCAGTGCTAGAGATGGTCCAGCAGCCTTCCAGCCCCAGCATTTT

V: TRBV10-1
J: TRBJ2-7
length: 13
size: few
D: -
CDR3: CASSETYSYEQYF
DNA: TGCGCCAGCAGTGAGACCTACTCCTACGAGCAGTACTTC

V: TRBV20-1
J: TRBJ2-7
length: 17
size: -
D: TRBD2
CDR3: CSARDRTSGRSSYEQYF
DNA: TGCAGTGCTAGAGACCGGACTAGCGGGAGAAGTTCCTACGAGCAGTACTTC

V: TRBV21-1
J: TRBJ2-7
length: 14
size: many
D: -
CDR3: CASNEGTGVYEQYF
DNA: TGTGCCAGCAATGAAGGGACAGGAGTCTACGAGCAGTACTTC

V: TRBV20-1
J: TRBJ2-3
length: 14
size: -
D: -
CDR3: CSGTPGTSTDTQYF
DNA: TGCAGTGGGACCCCCGGGACTAGCACAGATACGCAGTATTTT

V: TRBV28
J: TRBJ2-5
length: 14
size: once
D: TRBD1
CDR3: CASSVGTVSLGQYF
DNA: TGTGCCAGCAGTGTAGGGACAGTATCCCTTGGGCAGTACTTC

V: TRBV5-1
J: TRBJ2-5
length: 17
size: -
D: TRBD2
CDR3: CASSLEVLAGVVKTQYF
DNA: TGCGCCAGCAGCTTGGAAGTACTAGCGGGAGTGGTTAAGACCCAGTACTTC

V: TRBV20-1
J: TRBJ2-4
length: 16
size: -
D: -
CDR3: CSADLSEHLAKNIQYF
DNA: TGCAGTGCTGACCTTTCGGAACATTTAGCCAAAAACATTCAGTACTTC

V: TRBV25-1
J: TRBJ2-5
length: 14
size: -
D: -
CDR3: CASRGPRVGETQYF
DNA: TGTGCCAGCAGGGGCCCCAGGGTAGGAGAGACCCAGTACTTC

V: TRBV24-1
J: TRBJ2-5
length: 14
size: -
D: -
CDR3: CATSDPDPQEAQYF
DNA: TGTGCCACCAGTGACCCGGACCCCCAAGAGGCCCAGTACTTC

V: TRBV6-6
J: TRBJ1-6
length: 15
size: few
D: -
CDR3: CASSYAEYGNSPLHF
DNA: TGTGCCAGCAGTTACGCGGAGTACGGGAATTCACCCCTCCACTTT

V: TRBV7-2
J: TRBJ2-1
length: 16
size: few
D: TRBD2
CDR3: CASSRTGTSGRYQQFF
DNA: TGTGCCAGCAGCCGTACCGGGACTAGCGGGAGGTATCAGCAGTTCTTC